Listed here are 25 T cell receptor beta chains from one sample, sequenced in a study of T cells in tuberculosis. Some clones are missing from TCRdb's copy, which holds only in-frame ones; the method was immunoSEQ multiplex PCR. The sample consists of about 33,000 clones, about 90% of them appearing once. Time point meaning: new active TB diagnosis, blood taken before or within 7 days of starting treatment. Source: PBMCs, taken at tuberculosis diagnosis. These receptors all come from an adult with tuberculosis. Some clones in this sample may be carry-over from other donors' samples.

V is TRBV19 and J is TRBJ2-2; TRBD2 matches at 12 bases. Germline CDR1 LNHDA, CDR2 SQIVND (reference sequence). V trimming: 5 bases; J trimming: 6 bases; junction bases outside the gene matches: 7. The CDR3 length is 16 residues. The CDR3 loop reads CASSVLAGGPPGELFF. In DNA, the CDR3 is TGTGCCAGTAGTGTCCTAGCGGGGGGGCCTCCCGGGGAGCTGTTTTTT.

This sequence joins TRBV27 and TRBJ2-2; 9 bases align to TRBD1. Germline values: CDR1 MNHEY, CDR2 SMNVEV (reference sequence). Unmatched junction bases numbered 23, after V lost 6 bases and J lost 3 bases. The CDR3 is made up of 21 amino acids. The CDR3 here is CASSPRSTGTGSHFYTGELFF. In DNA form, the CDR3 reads TGTGCCAGCAGCCCCAGGTCCACCGGGACAGGGTCCCATTTTTACACCGGGGAGCTGTTTTTT.

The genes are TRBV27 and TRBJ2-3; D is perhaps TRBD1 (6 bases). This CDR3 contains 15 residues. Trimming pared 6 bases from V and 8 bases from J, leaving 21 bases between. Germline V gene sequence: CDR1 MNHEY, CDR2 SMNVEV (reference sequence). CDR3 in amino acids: CASRPDSKLRGTQYF. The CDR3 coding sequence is TGTGCCAGCAGACCGGACAGTAAATTACGGGGTACGCAGTATTTT.

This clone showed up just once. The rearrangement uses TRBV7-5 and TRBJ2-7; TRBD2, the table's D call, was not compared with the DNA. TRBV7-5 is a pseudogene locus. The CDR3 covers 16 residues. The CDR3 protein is CVRSLRPGKSSYEQYF. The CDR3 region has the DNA TGTGTCAGAAGCTTAAGGCCGGGAAAAAGCTCCTACGAGCAGTACTTC.

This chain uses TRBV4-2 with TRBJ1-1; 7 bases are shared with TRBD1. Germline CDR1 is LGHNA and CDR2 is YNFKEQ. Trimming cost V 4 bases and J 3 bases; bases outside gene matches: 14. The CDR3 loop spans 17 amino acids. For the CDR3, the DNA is TGTGCCAGCAGCCCGACGGTAGGGGGCAACGAGTACACTGAAGCTTTCTTT. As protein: CASSPTVGGNEYTEAFF.

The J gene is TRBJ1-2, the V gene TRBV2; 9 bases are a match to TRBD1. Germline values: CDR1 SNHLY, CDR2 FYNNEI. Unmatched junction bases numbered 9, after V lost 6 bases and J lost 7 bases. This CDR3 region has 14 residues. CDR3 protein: CASSLKQGAGGYTF. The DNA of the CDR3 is TGTGCCAGCAGCCTAAAACAGGGGGCAGGTGGCTACACCTTC.

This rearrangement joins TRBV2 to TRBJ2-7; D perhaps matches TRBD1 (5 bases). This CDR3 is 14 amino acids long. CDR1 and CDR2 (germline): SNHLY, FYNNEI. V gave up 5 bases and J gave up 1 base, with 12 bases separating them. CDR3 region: CASSRTHPSYEQYF. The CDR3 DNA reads TGTGCCAGCAGTAGGACACACCCTTCCTACGAGCAGTACTTC.

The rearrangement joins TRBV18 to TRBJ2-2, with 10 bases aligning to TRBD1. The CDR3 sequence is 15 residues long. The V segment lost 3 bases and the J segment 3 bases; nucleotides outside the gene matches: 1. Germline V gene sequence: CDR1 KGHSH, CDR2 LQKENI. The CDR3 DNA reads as TGTGCCAGCTCACCGGGACAGGGGTACACCGGGGAGCTGTTTTTT. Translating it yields CASSPGQGYTGELFF.

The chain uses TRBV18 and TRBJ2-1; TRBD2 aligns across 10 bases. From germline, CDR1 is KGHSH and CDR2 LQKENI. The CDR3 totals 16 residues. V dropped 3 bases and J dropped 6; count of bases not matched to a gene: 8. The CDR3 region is CASSPGAGGPGNEQFF. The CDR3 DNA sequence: TGTGCCAGCTCACCGGGAGCGGGGGGGCCTGGCAATGAGCAGTTCTTC. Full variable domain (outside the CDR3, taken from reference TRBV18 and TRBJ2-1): NAGVMQNPRHLVRRRGQEARLRCSPMKGHSHVYWYRQLPEEGLKFMVYLQKENIIDESGMPKERFSAEFPKEGPSILRIQQVVRGDSAAYFCASSPGAGGPGNEQFFGPGTRLTVL.

The CDR3 nucleotides are TGCAGCGTTGACCCGACAGGGAAGAACACCGGGGAGCTGTTTTTT. Translation gives CSVDPTGKNTGELFF. The J gene is TRBJ2-2, the V gene TRBV29-1, with 7 positions matching TRBD1. Germline V gene data show CDR1 as SQVTM and CDR2 as ANQGSEA. V lost 3 bases to trimming and J lost 1 base; unmatched junction nucleotides: 5. The CDR3 runs 15 residues.

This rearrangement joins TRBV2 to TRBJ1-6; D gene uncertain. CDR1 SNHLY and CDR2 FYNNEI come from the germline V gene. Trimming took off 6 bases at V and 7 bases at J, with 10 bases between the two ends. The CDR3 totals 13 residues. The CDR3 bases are TGTGCCAGCAGCGAATCCCCAAATTCACCCCTCCACTTT. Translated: CASSESPNSPLHF.

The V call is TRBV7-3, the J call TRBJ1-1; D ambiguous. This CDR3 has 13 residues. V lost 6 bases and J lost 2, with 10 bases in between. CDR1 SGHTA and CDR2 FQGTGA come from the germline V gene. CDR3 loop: CASRASRNTEAFF. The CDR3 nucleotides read TGTGCCAGCAGGGCCAGTCGAAACACTGAAGCTTTCTTT.

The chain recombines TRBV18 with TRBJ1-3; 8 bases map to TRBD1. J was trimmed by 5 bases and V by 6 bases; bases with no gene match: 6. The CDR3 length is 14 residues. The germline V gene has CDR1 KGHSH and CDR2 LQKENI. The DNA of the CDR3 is TGTGCCAGCTCCTCGGGACAGGAAAGAAACACCATATATTTT. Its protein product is CASSSGQERNTIYF.

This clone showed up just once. Here the CDR3 reads CASSLYREGAGELFF. The CDR3 DNA reads as TGTGCCAGCAGCTTGTACAGGGAAGGGGCCGGGGAGCTGTTTTTT. This rearrangement joins TRBV7-7 to TRBJ2-2, with a possible D match to TRBD1 (6 bases). V gave up 3 bases and J gave up 6 bases, with 14 bases separating them. CDR3 length equals 15 residues. Per the germline V gene, CDR1 is SSHAT and CDR2 is FNYEAQ (reference sequence).

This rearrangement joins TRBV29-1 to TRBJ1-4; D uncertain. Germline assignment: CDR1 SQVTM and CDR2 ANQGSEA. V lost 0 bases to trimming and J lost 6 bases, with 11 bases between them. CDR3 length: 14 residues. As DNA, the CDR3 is TGCAGCGTTGAAGATCGTGGGAGGGATGAAAAACTGTTTTTT. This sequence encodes CSVEDRGRDEKLFF.

The CDR3 region has the DNA TGTGCCAGCAGTGGGACAGGGCTCACTAACTATGGCTACACCTTC. Amino acid sequence: CASSGTGLTNYGYTF. The chain recombines TRBV6-1 with TRBJ1-2, with 8 nucleotides matching TRBD1. Germline values: CDR1 MNHNS, CDR2 SASEGT. The CDR3 has 15 residues. Trimming took 4 bases from V and 0 from J; bases not matched to a gene: 4.

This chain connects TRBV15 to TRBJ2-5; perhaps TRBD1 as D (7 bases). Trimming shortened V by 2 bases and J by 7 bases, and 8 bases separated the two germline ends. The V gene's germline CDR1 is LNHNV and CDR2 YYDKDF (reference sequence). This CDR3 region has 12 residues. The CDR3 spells CATSRQGGTQYF. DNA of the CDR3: TGTGCCACCAGCAGACAGGGGGGGACCCAGTACTTC.

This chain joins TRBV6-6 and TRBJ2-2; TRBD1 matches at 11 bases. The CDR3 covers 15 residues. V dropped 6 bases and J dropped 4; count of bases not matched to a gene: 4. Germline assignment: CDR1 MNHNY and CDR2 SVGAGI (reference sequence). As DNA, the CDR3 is TGTGCCAGCAGCCGGACAGGGGGCGGCACCGGGGAGCTGTTTTTT. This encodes CASSRTGGGTGELFF.

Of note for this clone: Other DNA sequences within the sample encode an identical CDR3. The CDR3: CASSPGTASGNTIYF. The CDR3, as DNA: TGTGCCAGCTCACCGGGGACAGCTTCTGGAAACACCATATATTTT. The gene calls are TRBV18 and TRBJ1-3; 7 bases are shared with TRBD1. After removal of 3 bases from V and 1 base from J, the junction contained 3 bases not matched to a gene. The CDR3 extends over 15 amino acids. Germline V gives CDR1 KGHSH, CDR2 LQKENI.

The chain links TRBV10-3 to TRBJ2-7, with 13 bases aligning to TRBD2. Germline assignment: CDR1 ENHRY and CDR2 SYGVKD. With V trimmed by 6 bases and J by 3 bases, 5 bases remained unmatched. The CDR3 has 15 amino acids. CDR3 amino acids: CAIRATSGGHYEQYF. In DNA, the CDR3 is TGTGCCATCAGGGCGACTAGCGGGGGGCACTACGAGCAGTACTTC.

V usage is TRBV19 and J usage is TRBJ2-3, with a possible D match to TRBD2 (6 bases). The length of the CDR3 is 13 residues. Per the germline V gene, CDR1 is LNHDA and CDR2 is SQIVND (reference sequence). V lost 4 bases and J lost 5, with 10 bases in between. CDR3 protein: CASSTRTIDTQYF. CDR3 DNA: TGTGCCAGTAGTACTAGGACTATAGATACGCAGTATTTT.

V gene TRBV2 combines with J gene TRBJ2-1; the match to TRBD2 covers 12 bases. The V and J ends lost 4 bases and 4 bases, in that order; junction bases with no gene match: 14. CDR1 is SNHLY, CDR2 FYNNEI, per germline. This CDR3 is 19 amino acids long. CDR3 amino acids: CASSVGTSGGKGRYNEQFF. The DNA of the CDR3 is TGTGCCAGCAGTGTGGGAACTAGCGGGGGGAAAGGAAGGTACAATGAGCAGTTCTTC.

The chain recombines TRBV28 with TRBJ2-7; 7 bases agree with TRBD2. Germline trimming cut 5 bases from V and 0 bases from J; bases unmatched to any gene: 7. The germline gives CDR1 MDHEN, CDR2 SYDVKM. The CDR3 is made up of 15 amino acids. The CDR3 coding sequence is TGTGCCAGCAGTCTGCCTAGCGGTTACTCCTACGAGCAGTACTTC. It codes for CASSLPSGYSYEQYF.

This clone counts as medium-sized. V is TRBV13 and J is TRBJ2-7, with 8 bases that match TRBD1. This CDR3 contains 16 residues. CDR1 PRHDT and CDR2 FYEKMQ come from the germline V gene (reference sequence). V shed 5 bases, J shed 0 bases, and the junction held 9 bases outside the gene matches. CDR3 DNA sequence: TGTGCCAGCAGCATGGAGAGGACAGGGAGCTCCTACGAGCAGTACTTC. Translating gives CASSMERTGSSYEQYF.

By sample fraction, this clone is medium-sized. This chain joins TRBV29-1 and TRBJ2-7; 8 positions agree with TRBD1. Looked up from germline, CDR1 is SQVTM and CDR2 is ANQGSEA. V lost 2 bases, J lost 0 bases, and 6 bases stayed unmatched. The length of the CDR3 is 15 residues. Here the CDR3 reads CSVEPETGDSYEQYF. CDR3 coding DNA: TGCAGCGTTGAACCTGAGACAGGGGACTCCTACGAGCAGTACTTC.